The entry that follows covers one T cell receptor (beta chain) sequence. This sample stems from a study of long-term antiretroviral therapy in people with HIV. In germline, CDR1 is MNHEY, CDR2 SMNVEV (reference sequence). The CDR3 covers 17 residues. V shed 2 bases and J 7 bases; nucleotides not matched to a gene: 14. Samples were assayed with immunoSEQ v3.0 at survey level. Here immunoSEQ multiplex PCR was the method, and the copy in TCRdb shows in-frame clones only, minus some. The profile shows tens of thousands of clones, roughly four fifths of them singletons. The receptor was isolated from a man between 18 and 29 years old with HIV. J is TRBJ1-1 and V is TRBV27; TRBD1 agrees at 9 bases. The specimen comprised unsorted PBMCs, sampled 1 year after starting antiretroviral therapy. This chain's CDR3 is CASSLGGVTGGDFEAFF. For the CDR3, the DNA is TGTGCCAGCAGTTTAGGGGGTGTGACAGGGGGGGATTTTGAAGCTTTCTTT.